Below, 27 T cell receptor beta chains from the same sample are listed, as sequenced in a study of Graves' ophthalmopathy and Graves' hyperthyroidism listed by TCRdb under 2018. Sequenced using an Illumina HiSeq 2000. TCR beta CDR3 regions were amplified from RNA transcripts for repertoire sequencing. A first-round RT-PCR used HTBI primers with the Qiagen OneStep RT-PCR kit, followed by a second-round multiplex PCR, size selection and purification. The public sequencing data were trimmed at Q25 with fastp and processed into clonotypes with MiXCR by TCRdb, which kept only in-frame beta chains. Rows with one shared CDR3 protein collapse into an entry with the most common genes and DNA. This sample is represented by about 340,000 distinct CDR3 sequences; roughly 15% of them were singletons. The ten largest make up 9% to 15% of the sample. Sequenced input: peripheral blood. These receptors all stem from an adult man with Graves' ophthalmopathy.

J is TRBJ2-7 and V is TRBV5-1; 13 bases are shared with TRBD2. Germline V gene data show CDR1 as SGHRS and CDR2 as YFSETQ. The CDR3 has 18 residues. V was clipped by 4 bases and J by 0 bases; unmatched bases: 10. CDR3 sequence reads: CASSAGLAGEVRSYEQYF. DNA of the CDR3: TGCGCCAGCAGCGCCGGACTAGCGGGAGAGGTACGCTCCTACGAGCAGTACTTC.

V gene TRBV6-1 combines with J gene TRBJ1-3; D not certain. Trimming left V 6 bases short and J 3 bases short, with 12 bases between. The V gene's germline CDR1 is MNHNS and CDR2 SASEGT. CDR3 length equals 14 residues. The CDR3 here is CASSGRYSGNTIYF. CDR3 coding DNA: TGTGCCAGCAGCGGTCGGTACAGTGGAAACACCATATATTTT.

Ten or more counts support this clonotype. The V and J genes are TRBV5-1 and TRBJ1-2; D is perhaps TRBD1 (5 bases). In germline, CDR1 is SGHRS, CDR2 YFSETQ. The V end was cut by 4 bases, the J end by 6 bases, with 16 bases between. The CDR3 is made up of 14 amino acids. The CDR3 DNA follows: TGCGCCAGCAGCACCACAGGTAGTAGCGATGGCTACACCTTC. Its translation: CASSTTGSSDGYTF.

This clonotype has ten or more counts. The rearrangement joins TRBV9 to TRBJ2-2; 10 bases line up with TRBD1. The length of the CDR3 is 14 residues. With 7 bases clipped from V and 6 bases from J, the junction kept 6 bases outside the gene matches. CDR1 is SGDLS, CDR2 YYNGEE, per germline. This CDR3 reads CASGPGQGPGELFF. CDR3 coding DNA: TGTGCCAGCGGACCGGGACAGGGGCCCGGGGAGCTGTTTTTT.

This clonotype was counted many times. V gene TRBV6-1 combines with J gene TRBJ2-7; D is ambiguous. Trimming stripped 7 bases from V and 2 bases from J, with 12 bases between. Germline lookup yields CDR1 MNHNS and CDR2 SASEGT. The length of the CDR3 is 13 residues. The CDR3 sequence is CASTENGPYEQYF. The CDR3 DNA follows: TGTGCCAGCACCGAGAACGGACCCTACGAGCAGTACTTC.

This clonotype was found many times. The chain uses TRBV12-3 or TRBV12-4 and TRBJ2-7; TRBD1 aligns across 9 bases. V shed 6 bases, J shed 7 bases, and the junction held 10 bases outside the gene matches. The CDR3 extends over 14 amino acids. The chain's CDR3 is CASSRSGTGQEQYF. DNA for the CDR3: TGTGCCAGCAGCAGGTCCGGGACAGGGCAAGAGCAGTACTTC.

This clonotype appeared many times. The chain couples TRBV5-4 to TRBJ1-5, with D maybe TRBD1 (5 bases). Looked up from germline, CDR1 is SGHNT and CDR2 is YYREEE (reference sequence). CDR3 length: 14 residues. The V and J ends lost 0 bases and 9 bases respectively, with 13 bases between them. The DNA of the CDR3 is TGTGCCAGCAGCTTGGGACTTGGTACAGGGCCCCAGCATTTT. Protein: CASSLGLGTGPQHF.

This clonotype was detected ten times or more. V gene TRBV20-1 combines with J gene TRBJ2-5; the D is unclear. The CDR3 runs 14 residues. Germline V lookup: CDR1 DFQATT, CDR2 SNEGSKA (reference sequence). Trimming removed 0 bases from V and 4 bases from J, with 12 bases in between. CDR3 sequence (DNA): TGCAGTGCTAGAGATGATCTTGCAAGAGAGACCCAGTACTTC. This codes for CSARDDLARETQYF.

This clonotype was seen many times. The rearrangement joins TRBV11-2 to TRBJ2-2, with D possibly being TRBD1 (6 bases). From germline, CDR1 is SGHAT and CDR2 FQNNGV. Trimming cost V 5 bases and J 3 bases, with 19 bases left between them. The CDR3 totals 17 residues. CDR3 sequence (DNA): TGTGCCAGCAGCCATCAATATCACAGGGTCTACACCGGGGAGCTGTTTTTT. Its protein product is CASSHQYHRVYTGELFF.

The chain recombines TRBV12-3 or TRBV12-4 with TRBJ1-2; 8 bases map to TRBD1. Trimming cost V 4 bases and J 1 base; bases outside gene matches: 8. The length of the CDR3 is 16 residues. The CDR3 loop is CASSSETGGLNYGYTF. CDR3 DNA sequence: TGTGCCAGCAGTTCCGAAACAGGGGGACTTAACTATGGCTACACCTTC.

This clonotype was observed many times. This chain uses TRBV6-2 or TRBV6-3 with TRBJ1-3; no reliable D call. Between the trimmed V and J ends, which lost 2 bases and 7 bases, there was a span of 9 bases. This CDR3 contains 13 residues. CDR1 and CDR2 from the germline V gene are MNHEY and SVGEGT. The CDR3 region is CASSYVSPNTIYF. The CDR3, as DNA: TGTGCCAGCAGTTACGTGTCTCCGAACACCATATATTTT.

This clonotype has at least ten counts. The J gene is TRBJ2-5, the V gene TRBV20-1; 9 bases agree with TRBD2. After removal of 6 bases from V and 5 bases from J, the junction contained 4 bases not matched to a gene. This CDR3 spans 12 amino acids. Per the germline V gene, CDR1 is DFQATT and CDR2 is SNEGSKA (reference sequence). The CDR3 sequence: CSASSGGETQYF. CDR3 DNA: TGCAGTGCGAGTAGCGGGGGTGAGACCCAGTACTTC.

This sequence joins TRBV10-2 and TRBJ2-7; TRBD2 matches at 7 bases. V was pared by 4 bases and J by 3 bases, with 12 bases of the junction left unmatched. Germline assignment: CDR1 WSHSY and CDR2 SAAADI. This CDR3 is 16 amino acids long. CDR3 coding DNA: TGCGCCAGCAGTGTTGGGGGGGTGAATTTATTCTACGAGCAGTACTTC. Translating gives CASSVGGVNLFYEQYF.

This clonotype was detected ten times or more. The V gene is TRBV20-1, the J gene TRBJ2-5; D perhaps matches TRBD1 (5 bases). Germline V gene sequence: CDR1 DFQATT, CDR2 SNEGSKA (reference sequence). The V gene lost 8 bases and the J gene lost 4 bases, with 11 bases spanning the gap. CDR3 length: 11 residues. This CDR3 reads CSLQGGETQYF. CDR3 nucleotide sequence: TGCAGTCTGCAGGGTGGAGAGACCCAGTACTTC.

This clonotype was picked up many times. The V call is TRBV5-1, the J call TRBJ2-7; 11 bases fit TRBD1. V was clipped by 4 bases and J by 3 bases; unmatched bases: 6. CDR1 and CDR2 (germline): SGHRS, YFSETQ. The CDR3 has 15 amino acids. In DNA, the CDR3 is TGCGCCAGCAGCCCACGGACAGGGGGCATCTACGAGCAGTACTTC. This translates into CASSPRTGGIYEQYF. The variable domain in full, with the rest retrieved from reference TRBV5-1 and TRBJ2-7, is KAGVTQTPRYLIKTRGQQVTLSCSPISGHRSVSWYQQTPGQGLQFLFEYFSETQRNKGNFPGRFSGRQFSNSRSEMNVSTLELGDSALYLCASSPRTGGIYEQYFGPGTRLTVT.

This clonotype was seen at least ten times. The chain employs TRBV7-2 and TRBJ1-2; D not resolved. V was cut by 5 bases and J by 7 bases, with 8 bases left in between. The germline gives CDR1 SGHTA, CDR2 FQGNSA. The CDR3 runs 11 residues. The CDR3, as DNA: TGTGCCAGCAGCCCGAACAGTGGCTACACCTTC. It is translated as CASSPNSGYTF.

This clonotype appeared many times. The rearrangement links TRBV20-1 to TRBJ1-5, with 7 bases that match TRBD1. CDR1 DFQATT and CDR2 SNEGSKA come from the germline V gene (reference sequence). V was pared by 3 bases and J by 3 bases, with 8 bases of the junction left unmatched. The CDR3 consists of 15 residues. CDR3 region: CSASSADRVNQPQHF. The CDR3 bases are TGCAGTGCTAGCTCAGCCGACAGGGTCAATCAGCCCCAGCATTTT.

This clonotype was picked up many times. The chain is built from TRBV6-5 and TRBJ2-7, with 7 bases matching TRBD2. V lost 10 bases and J lost 5; bases outside the gene matches: 11. The germline CDR1 and CDR2 sequences are MNHEY and SVGAGI. CDR3 size: 13 residues. The CDR3 is CAIPSGRKDEQYF. CDR3 DNA sequence: TGTGCCATCCCTAGCGGTCGGAAGGACGAGCAGTACTTC.

This clonotype came up many times. This chain connects TRBV12-3 or TRBV12-4 to TRBJ2-7; TRBD1 matches at 8 bases. This CDR3 has 14 residues. The V segment lost 2 bases and the J segment 2 bases; nucleotides outside the gene matches: 2. Here the CDR3 reads CASSLSRGPYEQYF. CDR3 DNA: TGTGCCAGCAGTTTATCCAGGGGGCCCTACGAGCAGTACTTC.

This clonotype was seen many times. This chain links TRBV24-1 with TRBJ2-7; 10 nucleotides line up with TRBD2. V lost 5 bases and J lost 4; bases outside the gene matches: 10. Looked up from germline, CDR1 is KGHDR and CDR2 is SFDVKD. This CDR3 is built from 16 residues. The CDR3 DNA is TGTGCCACCAGTGCTCCAGGAACTAGCGGGACTTACGAGCAGTACTTC. This encodes CATSAPGTSGTYEQYF.

Only a few counts were recorded for this clonotype. This chain connects TRBV6-1 to TRBJ2-5; 12 nucleotides line up with TRBD2. V shed 6 bases and J 3 bases; nucleotides not matched to a gene: 8. Germline CDR1 reads MNHNS; CDR2 reads SASEGT. The CDR3 is 16 residues long. The CDR3 nucleotides are TGTGCCAGCAGCTCCCCCCGACTAGCGGGGGAAGAGACCCAGTACTTC. Encoded protein: CASSSPRLAGEETQYF.

This clonotype was recorded at least ten times. A clone one base away is much larger, so this may be a read error. The chain couples TRBV6-2 or TRBV6-3 to TRBJ2-2; D may be TRBD2 (5 bases). Germline assignment: CDR1 MNHEY and CDR2 SVGEGT. This CDR3 comprises 15 residues. V shed 6 bases and J shed 4 bases, with 15 bases lying between them. The CDR3 reads CASRRANGGTGELFF. DNA of the CDR3: TGTGCCAGCAGGAGGGCCAACGGAGGCACCGGGGAGCTGTTTTTT.

V gene TRBV5-1 combines with J gene TRBJ1-1; the match to TRBD1 covers 10 bases. The CDR3 runs to 12 residues. The V and J ends lost 2 bases and 10 bases, in that order; junction bases with no gene match: 2. Germline values: CDR1 SGHRS, CDR2 YFSETQ. CDR3 sequence: CASSFRDRGAFF. The CDR3 DNA follows: TGCGCCAGCAGCTTCCGGGACAGGGGAGCTTTCTTT.

This clonotype has just a few counts. The chain recombines TRBV15 with TRBJ2-2; D might be TRBD1 or TRBD2, each matching 6 bases. Trimming left V 2 bases short and J 8 bases short, with 15 bases between. The germline CDR1 and CDR2 sequences are LNHNV and YYDKDF (reference sequence). There are 15 residues in the CDR3. The CDR3 bases are TGTGCCACCAGCAGACGGGGGCCGGGTGGGGGGGAGCTGTTTTTT. It yields the protein CATSRRGPGGGELFF. Supplemented by reference TRBV15 and TRBJ2-2, the full variable domain reads DAMVIQNPRYQVTQFGKPVTLSCSQTLNHNVMYWYQQKSSQAPKLLFHYYDKDFNNEADTPDNFQSRRPNTSFCFLDIRSPGLGDTAMYLCATSRRGPGGGELFFGEGSRLTVL.

The V gene is TRBV6-1, the J gene TRBJ2-6, with no clear D. The CDR3 is 13 residues long. Germline CDR1 is MNHNS and CDR2 is SASEGT. Trimming removed 7 bases from V and 0 bases from J, with 4 bases in between. This CDR3 reads CASTTSGANVLTF. The CDR3 DNA is TGTGCCAGCACAACCTCTGGGGCCAACGTCCTGACTTTC.

The chain has TRBV30 and TRBJ1-1; the D gene is possibly TRBD1 (5 bases). Trimming cost V 3 bases and J 0 bases, with 8 bases left between them. There are 13 residues in the CDR3. In germline, CDR1 is GTSNPN, CDR2 SVGIG (reference sequence). CDR3 nucleotide sequence: TGTGCCTGGAGAGAGGGGATGAACACTGAAGCTTTCTTT. Translating it yields CAWREGMNTEAFF.

The chain links TRBV5-1 to TRBJ2-7; the D gene is possibly TRBD1 (5 bases). There are 17 residues in the CDR3. V lost 3 bases and J 1 base, leaving 20 bases between the germline ends. The germline gives CDR1 SGHRS, CDR2 YFSETQ. This chain's CDR3 is CASSSPLGGQPSYEQYF. The CDR3 DNA follows: TGCGCCAGCAGCTCCCCCCTTGGTGGACAACCGTCCTACGAGCAGTACTTC.